A selection of T cell receptor beta chains follows, all from one sample in a study of T cell repertoires in cytomegalovirus infection. TCRdb ran MiXCR on the reads and lists one entry per CDR3 protein. Found here are 200,000 or so distinct CDR3 sequences, about 39% of them singletons; the top ten hold 59%. The antigens of these receptors remain unknown. This specimen was CD8+ T cells from cultured PBMCs, taken from culture after CMV antigen stimulation. Receptors were obtained from a human donor in good health (CMV status not recorded). Some clones in this sample may be carry-over from other donors' samples. Each CDR3 is given with its conserved first and last residue. Fields, in order: V gene, J gene, D gene, clone size, CDR3 DNA, CDR3 protein. A D gene is named only where the DNA matches it firmly. Expanded clones get a size class; other rows say once, few or many, or leave the size out.

V gene: TRBV27; J gene: TRBJ2-3; D gene: -; clone size: once; CDR3 DNA: TGTCCCAGCAGCCCCAATCGGGGAAACACAGATACGCAGTATTTT; CDR3 protein: CPSSPNRGNTDTQYF
V gene: TRBV7-2; J gene: TRBJ2-3; D gene: -; clone size: -; CDR3 DNA: TGTGCCAACAGCTTCTTCCCGGGATCCCCCGGAGATACGCAGTATTTT; CDR3 protein: CANSFFPGSPGDTQYF
V gene: TRBV7-3; J gene: TRBJ1-6; D gene: -; clone size: few; CDR3 DNA: TGTGCCAGCAGCTTAACAGGGAGCTCCTATAATTCACCCCTCCACTTT; CDR3 protein: CASSLTGSSYNSPLHF
V gene: TRBV7-3; J gene: TRBJ2-1; D gene: TRBD2; clone size: many; CDR3 DNA: TGTGCCAGCAGCTTACCCCTCGGACCTAGCGGGGTAAAGGCCAATGAGCAGTTCTTC; CDR3 protein: CASSLPLGPSGVKANEQFF
V gene: TRBV2; J gene: TRBJ2-7; D gene: TRBD1; clone size: few; CDR3 DNA: TGTGCCGCAGGGGGTGGGACAAGCTCCTACGAGCAGTACTTC; CDR3 protein: CAAGGGTSSYEQYF
V gene: TRBV12-3/TRBV12-4; J gene: TRBJ2-1; D gene: -; clone size: -; CDR3 DNA: TGTGCCAGCACCAGCCGCGCGTGGGAGGAATACAATGAGCAGTTCTTC; CDR3 protein: CASTSRAWEEYNEQFF
V gene: TRBV12-3/TRBV12-4; J gene: TRBJ1-2; D gene: -; clone size: few; CDR3 DNA: TGTGCCAGCAGTTTACGGCAAGGCGCTAACTATGGCTACACCTTC; CDR3 protein: CASSLRQGANYGYTF
V gene: TRBV27; J gene: TRBJ1-3; D gene: -; clone size: -; CDR3 DNA: TGTGCCAGCAGTTTAAGCAGGGGTTATGGAAACACCATATATTTT; CDR3 protein: CASSLSRGYGNTIYF
V gene: TRBV6-5; J gene: TRBJ2-5; D gene: TRBD1; clone size: -; CDR3 DNA: TGTGCCAGCAGAAAAGAGGGGGCCAAGAGAACCCAGTACTTC; CDR3 protein: CASRKEGAKRTQYF
V gene: TRBV29-1; J gene: TRBJ1-5; D gene: TRBD1; clone size: few; CDR3 DNA: TGCAGCGTGAGAGGGGGCAGCAATCAGCCCCAGCATTTT; CDR3 protein: CSVRGGSNQPQHF
V gene: TRBV6-1; J gene: TRBJ2-7; D gene: -; clone size: -; CDR3 DNA: TGTGCCAGCAGGCTCTACGAGCAGTACTTC; CDR3 protein: CASRLYEQYF
V gene: TRBV28; J gene: TRBJ2-2; D gene: -; clone size: -; CDR3 DNA: TGTGCCAGCAGTCCCCGACGGGATATGAGGACCGGGGAGCTGTTTTTT; CDR3 protein: CASSPRRDMRTGELFF
V gene: TRBV27; J gene: TRBJ2-1; D gene: -; clone size: -; CDR3 DNA: TGTGCCAGCAGTTTCGGCGGGTCGATTGAGCAGTTCTTC; CDR3 protein: CASSFGGSIEQFF
V gene: TRBV19; J gene: TRBJ1-5; D gene: -; clone size: -; CDR3 DNA: TGTGCCAGTAGTATAGCCTACAGCCGAGATCAGCCCCAGCATTTT; CDR3 protein: CASSIAYSRDQPQHF
V gene: TRBV7-9; J gene: TRBJ1-4; D gene: -; clone size: -; CDR3 DNA: TGTGCCAGCGGAAAAGGGGCCGTACATGAAAAACTGTTTTTT; CDR3 protein: CASGKGAVHEKLFF
V gene: TRBV2; J gene: TRBJ2-2; D gene: -; clone size: few; CDR3 DNA: TGTGCCACTATCGAGGACAGCTCCACCGGGGAGCTGTTTTTT; CDR3 protein: CATIEDSSTGELFF
V gene: TRBV4-1; J gene: TRBJ2-1; D gene: TRBD2; clone size: -; CDR3 DNA: TGCGCCAGCAGCCAAGCTGGGACTAGCGGGGGAATCTGGGGGCAGTTCTTC; CDR3 protein: CASSQAGTSGGIWGQFF
V gene: TRBV7-2; J gene: TRBJ2-3; D gene: -; clone size: -; CDR3 DNA: TGTGCCAGCAGCTTGGGGGTCTACTGGGGAAAGGATACGCAGTATTTT; CDR3 protein: CASSLGVYWGKDTQYF
V gene: TRBV7-2; J gene: TRBJ2-3; D gene: -; clone size: -; CDR3 DNA: TGTGCCAGCAGCTTAGCTTCGGGGGATTGGCTCACAGATACGCAGTATTTT; CDR3 protein: CASSLASGDWLTDTQYF
V gene: TRBV7-8; J gene: TRBJ1-1; D gene: -; clone size: -; CDR3 DNA: TGTGCCAGCGGTCTCGGCAGAAAAGCTTTCTTT; CDR3 protein: CASGLGRKAFF
V gene: TRBV29-1; J gene: TRBJ2-5; D gene: TRBD2; clone size: few; CDR3 DNA: TGCAGCGTATTAGAACTAGCGGTCTTATACCCGGAGACCCAGTACTTC; CDR3 protein: CSVLELAVLYPETQYF